The 15 T cell receptor beta chains listed next were all sequenced from one sample in a study of T cells after posttransplantation cyclophosphamide. Cyclophosphamide on days +3 and +4 followed busulfan-fludarabine conditioning and a marrow graft. TCRdb's table, derived via immunoSEQ multiplex PCR, lists solely in-frame clones and lacks some. In the table there are some 17,000 clones, roughly 73% of which are singletons. Sequencing used CD8+ T cells sorted from PBMCs, obtained approximately 1,900 days after a stem cell transplant with posttransplant cyclophosphamide. The receptors originated from a female patient aged 40 to 50 who received an allogeneic stem cell transplant from a related donor, was CMV-positive, and had no GVHD. Part of the T cell pool may stem from the graft donor.

This clone was detected ten times or more. V gene TRBV4-3 combines with J gene TRBJ2-7; TRBD2 agrees at 8 bases. The CDR3 sequence is 17 residues long. The V gene end was trimmed by 4 bases and the J gene end by 0 bases; junction bases not matched to a gene: 11. The germline CDR1 and CDR2 sequences are LGHNA and YSLEER. In DNA, the CDR3 is TGCGCCAGCAGCCCCCGAGTAGCGGGGCTCAGCTCCTACGAGCAGTACTTC. Protein: CASSPRVAGLSSYEQYF.

This clone came up once. V gene TRBV28 combines with J gene TRBJ1-1; TRBD1 is a possible D gene (5 bases). The V gene's germline CDR1 is MDHEN and CDR2 SYDVKM. The CDR3 loop spans 12 amino acids. Trimming cost V 8 bases and J 0 bases, with 7 bases left between them. In DNA form, the CDR3 reads TGTGCCAGCCTGGGGCTGAACACTGAAGCTTTCTTT. As protein: CASLGLNTEAFF. Using reference TRBV28 and TRBJ1-1 for the parts outside the CDR3, the full variable domain is DVKVTQSSRYLVKRTGEKVFLECVQDMDHENMFWYRQDPGLGLRLIYFSYDVKMKEKGDIPEGYSVSREKKERFSLILESASTNQTSMYLCASLGLNTEAFFGQGTRLTVV.

The chain uses TRBV5-1 and TRBJ2-7, with 9 bases that match TRBD1. After removal of 3 bases from V and 3 bases from J, the junction contained 4 bases not matched to a gene. This CDR3 region has 14 residues. Germline lookup yields CDR1 SGHRS and CDR2 YFSETQ. Here the CDR3 reads CASSSGQGYYEQYF. CDR3 coding DNA: TGCGCCAGCAGCTCTGGACAGGGGTACTACGAGCAGTACTTC.

V usage is TRBV7-9 and J usage is TRBJ2-3, with TRBD2 as a possible D gene (6 bases). Deletions cut 5 bases from V and 0 bases from J, with 12 bases between. This CDR3 spans 15 amino acids. Germline values: CDR1 SEHNR, CDR2 FQNEAQ (reference sequence). Written as DNA, the CDR3 is TGTGCCAGCAGCCCACGACTAGGGAGCACAGATACGCAGTATTTT. Residues: CASSPRLGSTDTQYF.

The V gene is TRBV5-1, the J gene TRBJ2-5; 8 bases match TRBD1. The CDR3 has 15 residues. The V gene end was trimmed by 3 bases and the J gene end by 0 bases; junction bases not matched to a gene: 4. Germline V gene lookup returns CDR1 SGHRS and CDR2 YFSETQ. CDR3 in amino acids: CASSYYRGNQETQYF. CDR3 nucleotide sequence: TGCGCCAGCAGCTATTACAGGGGGAACCAAGAGACCCAGTACTTC.

V is TRBV7-3 and J is TRBJ2-7; a weak D match, TRBD2 (6 bases). This CDR3 is built from 13 residues. Germline CDR1 SGHTA, CDR2 FQGTGA. Trimming took 3 bases from V and 3 from J, leaving 9 bases between them. CDR3 in DNA: TGTGCCAGCAGCTTCACCGGGGGCTACGAGCAGTACTTC. It translates to CASSFTGGYEQYF.

The CDR3 reads CASSRGATNEKLFF. The CDR3 region has the DNA TGTGCCAGCAGCCGGGGGGCAACTAATGAAAAACTGTTTTTT. This rearrangement joins TRBV7-6 to TRBJ1-4, with D perhaps matching TRBD1 (5 bases). The V end was cut by 5 bases, the J end by 0 bases, with 7 bases between. The length of the CDR3 is 14 residues. Germline lookup yields CDR1 SGHVS and CDR2 FNYEAQ.

The chain has TRBV5-1 and TRBJ2-1, with D possibly matching TRBD1 (6 bases). This CDR3 region has 19 residues. Germline loops: CDR1 SGHRS, CDR2 YFSETQ. The ends were cut back, 1 base at V and 5 bases at J, with 25 bases in the middle. The CDR3 spells CASSLNQGRSVKANNEQFF. CDR3 in DNA: TGCGCCAGCAGCTTGAATCAGGGGAGATCGGTTAAGGCGAACAATGAGCAGTTCTTC.

The chain links TRBV7-9 to TRBJ2-7; 7 bases are shared with TRBD2. Trimming removed 0 bases from V and 5 bases from J; junction bases left unmatched: 7. CDR1 and CDR2 (germline): SEHNR, FQNEAQ (reference sequence). The CDR3 is made up of 15 amino acids. In DNA, the CDR3 is TGTGCCAGCAGCTTAGCGTTAGGACTAGTCCACGAGCAGTACTTC. Translated: CASSLALGLVHEQYF.

The J gene is TRBJ2-7, the V gene TRBV19, with 11 bases lining up with TRBD1. The germline V gene encodes CDR1 LNHDA and CDR2 SQIVND (reference sequence). V shed 5 bases and J 3 bases; nucleotides not matched to a gene: 3. This CDR3 spans 14 amino acids. The CDR3 DNA reads TGTGCCAGTAGTTCCGGGACAGGGGGCTACGAGCAGTACTTC. As protein: CASSSGTGGYEQYF.

As DNA, the CDR3 is TGTGCCAGTAGTGTGGGTGGGCCGTACAATGAGCAGTTCTTC. This translates into CASSVGGPYNEQFF. This chain joins TRBV19 and TRBJ2-1, with D uncertain. Trimming pared 5 bases from V and 4 bases from J, leaving 12 bases between. The CDR3 covers 14 residues. Per the germline V gene, CDR1 is LNHDA and CDR2 is SQIVND (reference sequence).

V gene TRBV7-9 combines with J gene TRBJ2-7; TRBD1 matches 7 bases. Unmatched junction bases numbered 12, after V lost 6 bases and J lost 1 base. Germline values: CDR1 SEHNR, CDR2 FQNEAQ (reference sequence). The CDR3 is 16 residues long. In DNA form, the CDR3 reads TGTGCCAGCAGACACAATCGAGGGGGCCGTTCCTACGAGCAGTACTTC. It translates to CASRHNRGGRSYEQYF.

The chain joins TRBV11-2 to TRBJ2-7, with unresolved D. Germline CDR1 reads SGHAT; CDR2 reads FQNNGV. Trimming pared 2 bases from V and 7 bases from J, leaving 9 bases between. The CDR3 covers 12 residues. CDR3 in amino acids: CASSLTSTEQYF. In DNA form, the CDR3 reads TGTGCCAGCAGCTTAACGTCCACTGAGCAGTACTTC. The complete variable domain, with remaining parts taken from reference TRBV11-2 and TRBJ2-7, reads EAGVAQSPRYKIIEKRQSVAFWCNPISGHATLYWYQQILGQGPKLLIQFQNNGVVDDSQLPKDRFSAERLKGVDSTLKIQPAKLEDSAVYLCASSLTSTEQYFGPGTRLTVT.

The chain links TRBV7-3 to TRBJ2-2; TRBD2 matches 12 bases. The CDR3 is 16 amino acids. Germline V gene sequence: CDR1 SGHTA, CDR2 FQGTGA. Germline trimming cut 2 bases from V and 7 bases from J; bases unmatched to any gene: 5. Here the CDR3 reads CASSLWTSGAGGELFF. CDR3 nucleotides: TGTGCCAGCAGCTTATGGACTAGCGGGGCGGGCGGGGAGCTGTTTTTT.

The chain joins TRBV6-5 to TRBJ2-5; D is undetermined. The germline V gene encodes CDR1 MNHEY and CDR2 SVGAGI. This CDR3 has 13 amino acids. Trimming took 2 bases from V and 3 from J, leaving 7 bases between them. CDR3 DNA sequence: TGTGCCAGCAGTTACCTAGGAGAAGAGACCCAGTACTTC. Protein sequence: CASSYLGEETQYF.